A single sample gave rise to the 14 T cell receptor beta chains below, sequenced in a study of blood T cell repertoires in COVID-19. Profiling relied on immunoSEQ multiplex PCR, and the TCRdb table lists in-frame clones only, not all of them. The sample lists 75,000 to 100,000 clones, 77% seen once, with around 9.4% in the top ten. The sample was peripheral blood. The receptors derive from a woman older than 75 with acute or convalescent COVID-19.

The rearrangement uses TRBV21-1 and TRBJ1-2. TRBV21-1 is a documented pseudogene. The CDR3 runs to 16 residues. The CDR3 protein is CASSKEAGGRGYGYTF. Here the CDR3 DNA reads TGTGCCAGCAGCAAAGAGGCGGGGGGAAGAGGCTATGGCTACACCTTC.

This clone was seen just once. The chain is built from TRBV6-2 or TRBV6-3 and TRBJ1-6; 7 bases map to TRBD1. The V and J ends lost 6 bases and 6 bases, in that order; junction bases with no gene match: 5. Germline V CDR1 and CDR2: MNHEY, SVGEGT. The CDR3 spans 14 residues. CDR3 nucleotides: TGTGCCAGCAGCCCCAGGGGGACTAATTCACCCCTCCACTTT. Its translation: CASSPRGTNSPLHF.

The chain links TRBV19 to TRBJ2-3, with 8 bases aligning to TRBD1. J lost 3 bases, V lost 6 bases, and 5 bases had no gene match. The germline CDR1 and CDR2 sequences are LNHDA and SQIVND (reference sequence). CDR3 size: 14 residues. CDR3: CASRGQDGTDTQYF. In DNA form, the CDR3 reads TGTGCCAGTAGGGGACAGGATGGTACAGATACGCAGTATTTT.

This clone was counted only a few times. The gene calls are TRBV7-9 and TRBJ1-2, with 7 bases aligning to TRBD1. Germline loops: CDR1 SEHNR, CDR2 FQNEAQ (reference sequence). J gave up 3 bases and V 5 bases, and 9 bases lay outside the gene matches. The CDR3 loop spans 15 amino acids. DNA for the CDR3: TGTGCCAGCAGCCCCCCGGGACAGAATTACTATGGCTACACCTTC. Protein sequence: CASSPPGQNYYGYTF.

This chain uses TRBV7-9 with TRBJ2-7; the D gene is possibly TRBD2 (6 bases). The CDR3 spans 14 residues. Trimming pared 5 bases from V and 6 bases from J, leaving 17 bases between. Germline V gene sequence: CDR1 SEHNR, CDR2 FQNEAQ (reference sequence). The CDR3 DNA sequence: TGTGCCAGCAGCGCCCGGGACTCATCGGGCGAGCAGTACTTC. Protein sequence: CASSARDSSGEQYF.

The chain recombines TRBV3-1 (or the pseudogene TRBV3-2) with TRBJ2-3; TRBD2 matches 9 bases. The CDR3 runs 16 residues. V was clipped by 2 bases and J by 2 bases; unmatched bases: 5. Germline loops: CDR1 LGHDT, CDR2 YNNKEL (reference sequence). CDR3 coding DNA: TGTGCCAGCAGCCAAAGGACTAGCGCCAACACAGATACGCAGTATTTT. Protein product: CASSQRTSANTDTQYF.

This clone came up a few times. V and J are TRBV27 and TRBJ2-7; 10 bases are shared with TRBD2. CDR1 MNHEY and CDR2 SMNVEV come from the germline V gene (reference sequence). After removal of 2 bases from V and 4 bases from J, the junction contained 8 bases not matched to a gene. The CDR3 is 16 amino acids. CDR3 DNA sequence: TGTGCCAGCAGTTTAATGGCTGGGACTAGCGCGTACGAGCAGTACTTC. Its translation is CASSLMAGTSAYEQYF.

This clone is a singleton in its sample. The gene calls are TRBV11-2 and TRBJ2-4; a possible D gene is TRBD2 (5 bases). The CDR3 runs to 14 residues. Trimming shortened V by 1 base and J by 5 bases, and 9 bases separated the two germline ends. Germline CDR1 SGHAT, CDR2 FQNNGV. CDR3 protein: CASSLGGRQNIQYF. The DNA for the CDR3 is TGTGCCAGCAGCTTAGGCGGGCGGCAAAACATTCAGTACTTC. Based on the CDR3 plus reference TRBV11-2 and TRBJ2-4, the full variable domain is EAGVAQSPRYKIIEKRQSVAFWCNPISGHATLYWYQQILGQGPKLLIQFQNNGVVDDSQLPKDRFSAERLKGVDSTLKIQPAKLEDSAVYLCASSLGGRQNIQYFGAGTRLSVL.

Only one count was recorded for this clone. V is TRBV28 and J is TRBJ2-1, with 9 nucleotides matching TRBD2. The V and J ends lost 3 bases and 15 bases, in that order; junction bases with no gene match: 21. The germline gives CDR1 MDHEN, CDR2 SYDVKM. The length of the CDR3 is 17 residues. CDR3 in DNA: TGTGCCAGCAGTTTCGGGAGGGCTAGCGGGGAATCCGCTTTCAGGTTCTTC. Amino acids: CASSFGRASGESAFRFF.

For the CDR3, the DNA is TGCGCCAGCAGCCAAGAGCGGGGGGGTTACAATGAGCAGTTCTTC. It encodes CASSQERGGYNEQFF. The chain combines TRBV4-3 with TRBJ2-1, with 9 bases matching TRBD2. Unmatched junction bases numbered 1, after V lost 0 bases and J lost 4 bases. The germline CDR1 and CDR2 sequences are LGHNA and YSLEER. The CDR3 is made up of 15 amino acids.

The chain couples TRBV7-3 to TRBJ1-2; 7 nucleotides line up with TRBD1. The V and J ends lost 1 base and 7 bases, in that order; junction bases with no gene match: 6. This CDR3 comprises 14 residues. Germline lookup yields CDR1 SGHTA and CDR2 FQGTGA. CDR3 protein: CASSLNQGVGGYTF. The DNA of the CDR3 is TGTGCCAGCAGCTTAAATCAGGGGGTGGGTGGCTACACCTTC.

The rearrangement links TRBV30 to TRBJ1-2; D remains ambiguous. Germline CDR1 reads GTSNPN; CDR2 reads SVGIG (reference sequence). The CDR3 totals 12 residues. V lost 5 bases and J lost 4, with 11 bases in between. Here the CDR3 reads CAWSGSGYGYTF. In DNA, the CDR3 is TGTGCCTGGTCGGGGTCAGGCTATGGCTACACCTTC. Supplemented by reference TRBV30 and TRBJ1-2, the full variable domain reads SQTIHQWPATLVQPVGSPLSLECTVEGTSNPNLYWYRQAAGRGLQLLFYSVGIGQISSEVPQNLSASRPQDRQFILSSKKLLLSDSGFYLCAWSGSGYGYTFGSGTRLTVV.

The V and J genes are TRBV11-2 and TRBJ2-1; maybe TRBD2 (6 bases). V lost 5 bases, J lost 6 bases, and 17 bases lay in between. CDR1 is SGHAT, CDR2 FQNNGV, per germline. The CDR3 has 15 residues. The CDR3: CASSQPLLGSNEQFF. The CDR3, as DNA: TGTGCCAGCAGCCAACCCCTTCTCGGGAGCAATGAGCAGTTCTTC.

This clone was recorded a few times. The chain couples TRBV6-5 to TRBJ1-4; no firm D call. Germline V gene lookup returns CDR1 MNHEY and CDR2 SVGAGI. The CDR3 runs 13 residues. Between the trimmed V and J ends, which lost 0 bases and 6 bases, there was a span of 5 bases. CDR3 nucleotide sequence: TGTGCCAGCAGTTACTCGGGCTATGAAAAACTGTTTTTT. Amino acid sequence: CASSYSGYEKLFF.